Given below is one T cell receptor (beta chain) in context. What it recognizes is unknown. The data derive from a study of cytomegalovirus exposure and HLA in healthy donors. Study details: The roughly 130 validation repertoires were reported in a later analysis to have been generated on the same platform as the 666 first-cohort repertoires. Study-wide results and caveats: Among the CMV-associated chains, a few were confirmed in vitro as specific for CMV antigens. The tendency of first-cohort TCR clusters to co-occur in the 95 to 150 validation repertoires was the finding of a later analysis. Reports showed the classifier diagnosing cytomegalovirus status with high specificity and sensitivity.

The data were produced by immunoSEQ multiplex PCR, yet TCRdb's version contains in-frame clones alone and is incomplete. Seen here are roughly 190,000 clones, 86% observed once, and the top ten hold 6% to 8%. Per germline, CDR1 MGHRA and CDR2 YSYEKL. With 0 bases clipped from V and 5 bases from J, the junction kept 9 bases outside the gene matches. The CDR3 loop spans 16 amino acids. The V and J genes are TRBV4-1 and TRBJ2-5; 7 positions agree with TRBD2. Sample: PBMCs. The source is a young man in good health and CMV-seropositive. CDR3 DNA sequence: TGCGCCAGCAGCCAAGATCCGGGACTAAACGGGGAGACCCAGTACTTC. This translates into CASSQDPGLNGETQYF.